This record concerns one T cell receptor (beta chain) sequence. Method: immunoSEQ multiplex PCR; TCRdb's copy keeps in-frame clones and lacks some. The table records 45,000 to 55,000 clones, about 81% of them present only once. This specimen comes from a study of T cell clones after liver transplantation. Trimming shortened V by 7 bases and J by 6 bases, and 12 bases separated the two germline ends. The CDR3 runs to 13 residues. Germline CDR1 LNHNV, CDR2 YYDKDF (reference sequence). This sequence originates from a human donor who received a liver transplant. J is TRBJ2-2 and V is TRBV15; D is undetermined. The sequenced sample was CD4+ T cells from blood, obtained before liver transplant. CDR3 sequence (DNA): TGTGCCACCAAGGCGCAATATCCCGGGGAGCTGTTTTTT. Its translation is CATKAQYPGELFF.